These 32 T cell receptor beta chains were all obtained from the same sample, sequenced in a study of cytomegalovirus exposure and HLA in healthy donors. PCR used 60 Vbeta primers and 13 Jbeta primers. Clones were sequenced by immunoSEQ multiplex PCR, and TCRdb holds only the in-frame ones, with some missing. Among approximately 190,000 clones listed, 65% to 90% were seen once. Specimen: PBMCs. Every receptor here comes from a man in his forties in good health and CMV-seropositive.

The chain couples TRBV18 to TRBJ2-2; no clear D. This CDR3 is 12 amino acids long. Germline CDR1 is KGHSH and CDR2 is LQKENI. V was clipped by 6 bases and J by 4 bases, with 6 bases between them. The CDR3 coding sequence is TGTGCCAGCTCCCCGGGCACCGGGGAGCTGTTTTTT. This translates into CASSPGTGELFF.

The J gene is TRBJ1-2, the V gene TRBV6-5, with D unclear. CDR1 and CDR2 (germline): MNHEY, SVGAGI. Trimming left V 0 bases short and J 1 base short, with 9 bases between. The CDR3 is 15 amino acids. The CDR3 nucleotides read TGTGCCAGCAGTTACTCGCGCGGAAATAACTATGGCTACACCTTC. This codes for CASSYSRGNNYGYTF.

With regard to this clone: Other DNA sequences in the same sample also yield this CDR3. CDR3 in DNA: TGTGCCAGCAGCTTCCCACAGAGCCAGGGGTCCGAGCAGTACTTC. It specifies CASSFPQSQGSEQYF. The chain uses TRBV7-9 and TRBJ2-7; a weak D match, TRBD1 (6 bases). Germline CDR1 reads SEHNR; CDR2 reads FQNEAQ (reference sequence). The CDR3 runs to 15 residues. V shed 3 bases and J shed 6 bases, with 18 bases lying between them.

The chain couples TRBV5-1 to TRBJ2-3; no reliable D call. V lost 0 bases and J 2 bases, leaving 7 bases between the germline ends. The germline CDR1 and CDR2 sequences are SGHRS and YFSETQ. The CDR3 sequence is 14 residues long. CDR3 sequence: CASSLDNPTDTQYF. DNA for the CDR3: TGCGCCAGCAGCTTGGACAATCCCACAGATACGCAGTATTTT.

The chain is built from TRBV9 and TRBJ2-2, with D perhaps matching TRBD1 (6 bases). V lost 4 bases and J lost 9, with 16 bases in between. This CDR3 has 14 residues. The germline V gene encodes CDR1 SGDLS and CDR2 YYNGEE. The CDR3 coding sequence is TGTGCCAGCAGCATCGCCGGGACACAAAGGGAGCTGTTTTTT. It codes for CASSIAGTQRELFF.

The genes are TRBV7-3 and TRBJ2-4; 9 nucleotides agree with TRBD2. The CDR3 contains 15 residues. V lost 5 bases to trimming and J lost 6 bases; unmatched junction nucleotides: 8. Germline V CDR1 and CDR2: SGHTA, FQGTGA. The CDR3 here is CASSLSGGPTNIQYF. CDR3 sequence (DNA): TGTGCCAGCAGCCTTAGCGGGGGCCCCACAAACATTCAGTACTTC.

This clone occurred once. The chain has TRBV29-1 and TRBJ1-1, with a possible D match to TRBD1 (5 bases). Trimming took 1 base from V and 5 from J, leaving 8 bases between them. CDR3 length: 12 amino acids. Germline V gene sequence: CDR1 SQVTM, CDR2 ANQGSEA. The DNA for the CDR3 is TGCAGCGTTGAAGGGACAAAGACTGAAGCTTTCTTT. Translating gives CSVEGTKTEAFF.

The rearrangement joins TRBV5-8 to TRBJ1-3, with D possibly TRBD1 on 5 matching bases. This CDR3 is built from 18 residues. Germline assignment: CDR1 SGHTS and CDR2 YDEGEE. Trimming shortened V by 1 base and J by 0 bases, and 17 bases separated the two germline ends. CDR3 DNA sequence: TGTGCCAGCAGCTTGAGGGTCAGGGTGGCCAGCTCTGGAAACACCATATATTTT. Its protein product is CASSLRVRVASSGNTIYF.

In this sample, this clone turned up a few times. The rearrangement joins TRBV7-2 to TRBJ2-7, with D uncertain. The length of the CDR3 is 11 residues. Germline V lookup: CDR1 SGHTA, CDR2 FQGNSA. V was trimmed by 1 base and J by 7 bases, leaving 5 bases between them. The CDR3 protein is CASSLVGEQYF. As DNA, the CDR3 is TGTGCCAGCAGCTTAGTCGGTGAGCAGTACTTC.

The chain employs TRBV9 and TRBJ1-2, with 8 bases aligning to TRBD1. Germline CDR1 reads SGDLS; CDR2 reads YYNGEE. The CDR3 extends over 15 amino acids. V was clipped by 4 bases and J by 6 bases; unmatched bases: 11. The CDR3 loop reads CASSPGQGSYDGYTF. CDR3 DNA sequence: TGTGCCAGCAGCCCCGGACAGGGTAGTTACGATGGCTACACCTTC. Full variable domain (missing parts from reference TRBV9 and TRBJ1-2): DSGVTQTPKHLITATGQRVTLRCSPRSGDLSVYWYQQSLDQGLQFLIQYYNGEERAKGNILERFSAQQFPDLHSELNLSSLELGDSALYFCASSPGQGSYDGYTFGSGTRLTVV.

To note about this clone: The same CDR3 arises from other DNA sequences in this sample as well. The chain is built from TRBV13 and TRBJ2-2; 7 bases map to TRBD1. CDR3 length: 15 residues. V was pared by 6 bases and J by 5 bases, with 9 bases of the junction left unmatched. Germline V gene lookup returns CDR1 PRHDT and CDR2 FYEKMQ (reference sequence). CDR3 bases: TGTGCCAGCAGAGACCGAGGGGGCAAAACCGGGGAGCTGTTTTTT. This translates into CASRDRGGKTGELFF. The complete variable domain, with remaining parts taken from reference TRBV13 and TRBJ2-2, reads AAGVIQSPRHLIKEKRETATLKCYPIPRHDTVYWYQQGPGQDPQFLISFYEKMQSDKGSIPDRFSAQQFSDYHSELNMSSLELGDSALYFCASRDRGGKTGELFFGEGSRLTVL.

This clone turned up a few times. The genes are TRBV6-1 and TRBJ2-3; D is perhaps TRBD1 (5 bases). Trimming removed 1 base at V and 0 bases at J, with 11 bases between. The CDR3 is 16 residues long. Per the germline V gene, CDR1 is MNHNS and CDR2 is SASEGT. CDR3 coding DNA: TGTGCCAGCAGTGAAGGGTGGGGCCCCAGCACAGATACGCAGTATTTT. This sequence encodes CASSEGWGPSTDTQYF.

This chain uses TRBV29-1 with TRBJ2-7; 7 positions agree with TRBD2. J lost 1 base, V lost 7 bases, and 7 bases had no gene match. CDR1 and CDR2 from the germline V gene are SQVTM and ANQGSEA. The CDR3 extends over 13 amino acids. The chain's CDR3 is CSAGTIGSYEQYF. The CDR3 bases are TGCAGCGCCGGGACTATCGGGTCCTACGAGCAGTACTTC.

In regard to this clone: Compared with germline, one end of the junction differs, possibly owing to a read error. The chain carries TRBV7-9 and TRBJ1-1; 7 bases are a match to TRBD1. This CDR3 has 17 amino acids. CDR1 is SEHNR, CDR2 FQNEAQ, per germline (reference sequence). This CDR3 reads CSSSFRQGEGMNTEAFF. CDR3 nucleotides: TGTTCCAGCAGCTTCCGACAGGGAGAGGGGATGAACACTGAAGCTTTCTTT.

Concerning this clone: Other nucleotide sequences in the sample specify the same CDR3. CDR3 protein: CASSLSGNQPQHF. The CDR3 coding sequence is TGTGCCAGCAGCTTGAGCGGCAATCAGCCCCAGCATTTT. The chain employs TRBV7-9 and TRBJ1-5; the D is unclear. The CDR3 runs 13 residues. Deletions cut 3 bases from V and 2 bases from J, with 5 bases between. Germline V gene data show CDR1 as SEHNR and CDR2 as FQNEAQ (reference sequence).

CDR3 region: CASGDQTSGGSSYEQYF. The CDR3 nucleotides read TGTGCCAGCGGGGACCAGACTAGCGGGGGCAGCTCCTACGAGCAGTACTTC. The V gene is TRBV7-2, the J gene TRBJ2-7; 12 bases are shared with TRBD2. The CDR3 runs to 17 residues. Germline-derived CDR1 and CDR2 are SGHTA and FQGNSA. The J segment lost 0 bases and the V segment lost 8 bases, leaving 11 bases of the junction unmatched. The full variable domain, rest sourced from reference TRBV7-2 and TRBJ2-7, is GAGVSQSPSNKVTEKGKDVELRCDPISGHTALYWYRQSLGQGLEFLIYFQGNSAPDKSGLPSDRFSAERTGGSVSTLTIQRTQQEDSAVYLCASGDQTSGGSSYEQYFGPGTRLTVT.

The V and J genes are TRBV5-4 and TRBJ1-1; 12 positions agree with TRBD1. V lost 4 bases and J lost 5; bases outside the gene matches: 6. CDR1 SGHNT and CDR2 YYREEE come from the germline V gene (reference sequence). The CDR3 length is 15 residues. The chain's CDR3 is CASSPRDRGRTEAFF. CDR3 sequence (DNA): TGTGCCAGCAGCCCCCGGGACAGGGGGCGGACTGAAGCTTTCTTT. Variable domain in full (rest from reference TRBV5-4 and TRBJ1-1): ETGVTQSPTHLIKTRGQQVTLRCSSQSGHNTVSWYQQALGQGPQFIFQYYREEENGRGNFPPRFSGLQFPNYSSELNVNALELDDSALYLCASSPRDRGRTEAFFGQGTRLTVV.

The chain couples TRBV29-1 to TRBJ2-2; 7 bases fit TRBD2. Germline V gene data show CDR1 as SQVTM and CDR2 as ANQGSEA. The CDR3 is 12 residues long. The V and J ends lost 3 bases and 6 bases, in that order; junction bases with no gene match: 1. The CDR3 here is CSVDSGSGELFF. The CDR3 region has the DNA TGCAGCGTTGATAGCGGGTCCGGGGAGCTGTTTTTT.

The chain is built from TRBV27 and TRBJ1-5; no reliable D call. Germline CDR1 and CDR2: MNHEY and SMNVEV (reference sequence). V was clipped by 7 bases and J by 3 bases, with 16 bases between them. There are 15 residues in the CDR3. CDR3 protein: CASTPGGGFNQPQHF. CDR3 nucleotides: TGTGCCAGCACCCCTGGAGGAGGCTTCAATCAGCCCCAGCATTTT.

This chain connects TRBV7-2 to TRBJ2-3; 7 bases match TRBD2. After removal of 2 bases from V and 1 base from J, the junction contained 3 bases not matched to a gene. The CDR3 is 15 residues long. In germline, CDR1 is SGHTA, CDR2 FQGNSA. The CDR3 DNA reads TGTGCCAGCAGCTTAAGGACTAGTGGCACAGATACGCAGTATTTT. This translates into CASSLRTSGTDTQYF.

The chain links TRBV6-4 to TRBJ2-7, with 7 bases that match TRBD1. Trimming took 4 bases from V and 1 from J; bases not matched to a gene: 10. CDR1 and CDR2 from the germline V gene are MRHNA and SNTAGT. CDR3 size: 16 residues. The CDR3 region has the DNA TGTGCCAGCAGTGCTGTCGGACAGGCCCATTCCTACGAGCAGTACTTC. Residues: CASSAVGQAHSYEQYF.

This clone was found a few times. The chain recombines TRBV4-3 with TRBJ1-4, with D tentatively TRBD1 (6 bases). The CDR3 consists of 16 residues. The germline gives CDR1 LGHNA, CDR2 YSLEER. V shed 2 bases and J shed 5 bases, with 15 bases lying between them. The CDR3 DNA is TGCGCCAGCAGCCAACACCGACAGGCCCAAAATGAAAAACTGTTTTTT. Protein sequence: CASSQHRQAQNEKLFF.

V is TRBV5-4 and J is TRBJ2-3; TRBD2 aligns across 9 bases. V trimming: 4 bases; J trimming: 4 bases; junction bases outside the gene matches: 4. Germline V CDR1 and CDR2: SGHNT, YYREEE (reference sequence). The CDR3 covers 14 residues. The CDR3 DNA sequence: TGTGCCAGCAGCCCGGGACTAGCATCAGATACGCAGTATTTT. Residues: CASSPGLASDTQYF.

This sequence joins TRBV6-1 and TRBJ2-7; 8 bases agree with TRBD1. The V gene's germline CDR1 is MNHNS and CDR2 SASEGT. This CDR3 is 15 amino acids long. V dropped 3 bases and J dropped 7; count of bases not matched to a gene: 11. Here the CDR3 DNA reads TGTGCCAGCAGTGAGATACGGACAGGGAGTCTTGAGCAGTACTTC. Residues: CASSEIRTGSLEQYF.

The CDR3 is CAWSYRGDLFF. CDR3 bases: TGTGCCTGGAGTTACAGGGGGGACCTGTTTTTT. The chain employs TRBV30 and TRBJ1-4; TRBD1 aligns across 8 bases. The CDR3 consists of 11 residues. Unmatched junction bases numbered 4, after V lost 2 bases and J lost 14 bases. In germline, CDR1 is GTSNPN, CDR2 SVGIG (reference sequence).

The chain carries TRBV6-5 and TRBJ1-1; 8 positions match TRBD1. V dropped 5 bases and J dropped 5; count of bases not matched to a gene: 7. The CDR3 covers 14 residues. Per germline, CDR1 MNHEY and CDR2 SVGAGI. The CDR3: CASSSNRGRTEAFF. The CDR3 DNA is TGTGCCAGCAGTAGCAACAGGGGGAGGACTGAAGCTTTCTTT.

This clone was observed a handful of times. The chain carries TRBV6-5 and TRBJ1-5, with a tentative D call TRBD1 (6 bases). Germline loops: CDR1 MNHEY, CDR2 SVGAGI. The CDR3 covers 15 residues. The V gene lost 0 bases and the J gene lost 7 bases, with 13 bases spanning the gap. The CDR3 DNA reads TGTGCCAGCAGTTACTCGAAGGGGGAGAGACAGCCCCAGCATTTT. Residues: CASSYSKGERQPQHF.

The chain links TRBV2 to TRBJ2-5; TRBD2 matches at 8 bases. After removal of 5 bases from V and 7 bases from J, the junction contained 9 bases not matched to a gene. The CDR3 extends over 14 amino acids. CDR1 is SNHLY and CDR2 is FYNNEI in the germline V gene. This chain's CDR3 is CASSPQTSAVTQYF. In DNA, the CDR3 is TGTGCCAGCAGTCCCCAGACTAGCGCGGTGACCCAGTACTTC.

This chain uses TRBV27 with TRBJ1-5; possible D gene TRBD1, 6 bases. CDR1 and CDR2 (germline): MNHEY, SMNVEV (reference sequence). Deletions cut 5 bases from V and 3 bases from J, with 11 bases between. The CDR3 length is 14 residues. CDR3 residues: CASSGGGPNQPQHF. CDR3 sequence (DNA): TGTGCCAGCAGTGGGGGGGGGCCCAATCAGCCCCAGCATTTT.

The chain combines TRBV12-2 with TRBJ2-2; the table's D call, TRBD1, was not checked against the DNA. TRBV12-2 is shown as a pseudogene. This CDR3 is built from 18 residues. CDR3 sequence reads: CASRLAETGGSGTGELFF. The CDR3 DNA follows: TGTGCAAGTCGCTTAGCGGAGACAGGGGGATCGGGCACCGGGGAGCTGTTTTTT.

The chain couples TRBV2 to TRBJ2-7; 7 bases are shared with TRBD1. V lost 2 bases and J lost 2; bases outside the gene matches: 6. Germline assignment: CDR1 SNHLY and CDR2 FYNNEI. The CDR3 covers 15 residues. CDR3 protein: CASSESRDSPYEQYF. CDR3 sequence (DNA): TGTGCCAGCAGTGAAAGCCGGGACAGCCCCTACGAGCAGTACTTC.

The gene calls are TRBV5-8 and TRBJ2-7, with 10 bases matching TRBD2. The CDR3 sequence is 15 residues long. Germline V gene data show CDR1 as SGHTS and CDR2 as YDEGEE. With V trimmed by 6 bases and J by 2 bases, 8 bases remained unmatched. CDR3 DNA: TGTGCCAGCACGTTAGCGGGGGGCCCCACCTACGAGCAGTACTTC. Residues: CASTLAGGPTYEQYF. Combining the CDR3 with reference TRBV5-8 and TRBJ2-7 gives the whole variable domain EAGVTQSPTHLIKTRGQQATLRCSPISGHTSVYWYQQALGLGLQFLLWYDEGEERNRGNFPPRFSGRQFPNYSSELNVNALELEDSALYLCASTLAGGPTYEQYFGPGTRLTVT.